This T cell receptor beta chain is from a study of cytomegalovirus exposure and HLA in healthy donors. Study-wide results and caveats: Within the data, a cluster of highly shared sequence variants was likely a sequencing artifact. Later, TCR association rates were found to vary by HLA locus, highest for DRB1 and lowest for HLA-C.

The primer mix had 60 Vbeta and 13 Jbeta primers. Measured with immunoSEQ multiplex PCR; TCRdb has only the in-frame clones, and not every one. The sample yields 100,000 to 150,000 clones, more than 60% seen once. Germline values: CDR1 SGHDN, CDR2 FVKESK. The V gene end was trimmed by 5 bases and the J gene end by 2 bases; junction bases not matched to a gene: 7. The CDR3 is 16 amino acids. Comment on this clone: Its specificity is unknown.

The rearrangement uses TRBV14 and TRBJ2-2, with TRBD2 identical over 8 bases. Sequenced input: PBMCs. This clonotype originated in a woman aged 40 to 50 in good health and CMV-seronegative. CDR3 in amino acids: CASSGGGTSNTGELFF. The CDR3 DNA follows: TGTGCCAGCAGCGGAGGGGGGACTAGTAACACCGGGGAGCTGTTTTTT.